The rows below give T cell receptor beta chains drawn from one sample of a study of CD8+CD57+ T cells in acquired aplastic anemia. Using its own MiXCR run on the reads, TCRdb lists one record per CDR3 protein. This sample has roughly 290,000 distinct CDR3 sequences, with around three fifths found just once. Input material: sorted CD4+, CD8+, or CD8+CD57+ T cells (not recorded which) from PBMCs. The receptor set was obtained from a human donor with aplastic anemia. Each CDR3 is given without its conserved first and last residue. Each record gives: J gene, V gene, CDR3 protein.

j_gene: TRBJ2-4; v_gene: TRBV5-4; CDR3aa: ASSRPELAKSIQY
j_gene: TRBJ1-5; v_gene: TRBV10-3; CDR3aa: AISAAGTVQPQH
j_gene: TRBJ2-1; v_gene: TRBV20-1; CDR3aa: SARDNRDYNEQF
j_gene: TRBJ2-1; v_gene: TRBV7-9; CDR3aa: ASSLLAENNEQF
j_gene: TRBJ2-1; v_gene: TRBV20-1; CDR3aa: SAKAVEGQRAQETRY
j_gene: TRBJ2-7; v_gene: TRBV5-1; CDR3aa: ASSLQVGQAPYEQC
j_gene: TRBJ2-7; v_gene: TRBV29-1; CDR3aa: SGGRKDEQY
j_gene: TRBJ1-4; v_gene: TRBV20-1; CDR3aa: SARRNEKLF
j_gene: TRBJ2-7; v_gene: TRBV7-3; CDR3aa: ASSLGGDRSPH
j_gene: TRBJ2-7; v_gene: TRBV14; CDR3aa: ATTRDRVPGQPQQGFSYEQY
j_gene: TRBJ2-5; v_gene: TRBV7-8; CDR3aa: ASSRTSVAQY
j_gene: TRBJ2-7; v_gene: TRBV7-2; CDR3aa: ASSLGSGFSYEQY
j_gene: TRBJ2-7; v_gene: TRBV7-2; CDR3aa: ASSFAEDRFAYEQY
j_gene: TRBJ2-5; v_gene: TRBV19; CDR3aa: ASSVPAAGRQETQY
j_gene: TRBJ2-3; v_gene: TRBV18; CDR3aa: ASSPDYPDTDTQY
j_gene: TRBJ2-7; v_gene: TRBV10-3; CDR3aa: AISAKGAGYEQY
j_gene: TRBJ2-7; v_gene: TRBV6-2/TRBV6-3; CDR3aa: ASSYRGLVGYEQY
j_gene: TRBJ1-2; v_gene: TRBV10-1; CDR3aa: ASTGQATGYGYT
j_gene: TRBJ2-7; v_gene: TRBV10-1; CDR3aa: ASSDPACGEQY
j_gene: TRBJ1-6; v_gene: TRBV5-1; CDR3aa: ASDRDGDSPLH
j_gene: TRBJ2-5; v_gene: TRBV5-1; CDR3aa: ASSSRQKETQY
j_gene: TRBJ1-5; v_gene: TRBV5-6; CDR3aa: ASSLAGGGQPQH
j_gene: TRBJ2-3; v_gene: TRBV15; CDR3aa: ATSRVLPSTDTQY
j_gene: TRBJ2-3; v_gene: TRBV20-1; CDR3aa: SAEGQRTDTQY
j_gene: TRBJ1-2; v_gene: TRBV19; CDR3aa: ASSMGENYGYT
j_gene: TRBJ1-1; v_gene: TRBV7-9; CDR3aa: ASSATDGNTEAF
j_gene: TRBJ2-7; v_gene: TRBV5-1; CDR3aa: ASSFSSGGAYEQY
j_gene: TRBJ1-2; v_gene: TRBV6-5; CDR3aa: ASRPGGGYGYT
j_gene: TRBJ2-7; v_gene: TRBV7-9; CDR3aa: ASTLSDSSYEQY
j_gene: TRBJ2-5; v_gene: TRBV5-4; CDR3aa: ASSFGLYQETQY
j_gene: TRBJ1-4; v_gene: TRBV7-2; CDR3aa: ASSLKAGPRRNEKLF
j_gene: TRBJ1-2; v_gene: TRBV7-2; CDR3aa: ASSAEGAINYGYT